This TCR beta chain originates from a study of CD8 T cells in Susac syndrome. The RNA, about 0.45 to 1 ug, was put through reverse transcription using random hexamers. TCRdb passed the immunoSEQ multiplex PCR reads through MiXCR, listing each CDR3 protein once. The table includes roughly 300,000 distinct CDR3 sequences, approximately 85% detected once. The germline gives CDR1 SEHNR, CDR2 FQNEAQ (reference sequence). V trimming: 5 bases; J trimming: 5 bases; junction bases outside the gene matches: 7. There are 14 residues in the CDR3. Sequenced input: CD8+ T cells from PBMCs. This clonotype was obtained from a human donor with multiple sclerosis. The chain employs TRBV7-9 and TRBJ2-7; 9 nucleotides align to TRBD1. The CDR3 DNA follows: TGTGCCAGCAGCGCCGGGACAGGGATCGACGAGCAGTACTTC. Amino acids: CASSAGTGIDEQYF.